This T cell receptor beta chain was identified in a study of radiation and T cells in renal cell carcinoma. TCRdb's table, derived via immunoSEQ multiplex PCR, lists solely in-frame clones and lacks some. The profile shows more than 9,500 clones, about 65% of them singletons. V was clipped by 3 bases and J by 6 bases; unmatched bases: 1. This CDR3 is 13 amino acids long. CDR1 WNHNN and CDR2 SYGVQD come from the germline V gene (reference sequence). Documented treatment: treatment-naive control, cytoreductive nephrectomy. This TCR was recovered from a woman of 80 years or more with renal cell carcinoma. This chain connects TRBV10-1 to TRBJ1-1; 10 nucleotides line up with TRBD1. The sequences come from tumor tissue, collected from a patient whose treatment was nephrectomy without radiotherapy. CDR3 sequence reads: CASSDGTGAEAFF. As DNA, the CDR3 is TGCGCCAGCAGTGACGGGACAGGGGCTGAAGCTTTCTTT.